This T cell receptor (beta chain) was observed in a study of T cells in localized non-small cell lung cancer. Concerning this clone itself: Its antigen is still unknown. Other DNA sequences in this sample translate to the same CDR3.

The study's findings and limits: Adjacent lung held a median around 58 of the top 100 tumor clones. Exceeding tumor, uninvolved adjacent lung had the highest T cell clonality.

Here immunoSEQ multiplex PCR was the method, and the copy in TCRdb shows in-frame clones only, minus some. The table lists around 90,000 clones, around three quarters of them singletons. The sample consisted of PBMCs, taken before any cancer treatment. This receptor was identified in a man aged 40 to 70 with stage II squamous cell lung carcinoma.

CDR3 coding DNA: TGCAGCGTTGAATCGGCAGCTGGAAACACCATATATTTT. Protein product: CSVESAAGNTIYF. The rearrangement uses TRBV29-1 and TRBJ1-3; D gene unclear. Germline CDR1 and CDR2: SQVTM and ANQGSEA. Trimming took off 2 bases at V and 2 bases at J, with 7 bases between the two ends. The CDR3 consists of 13 residues.